The rows below give T cell receptor beta chains drawn from one sample of a study of CD8+ T cells in alopecia areata. Sequencing was performed with immunoSEQ multiplex PCR; in TCRdb, only in-frame clones are kept and a portion is missing. The sample lists approximately 210,000 clones; roughly 44% were seen once. The sequencing used CD4+ T cells sorted from blood, collected between weeks 36 and 40, from a patient treated with tofacitinib. The receptor source for this set is a human donor with alopecia areata. Each CDR3 is given with its conserved first and last residue. The size entry is marked missing in some rows and otherwise reads once, few, many or a size class.

-	TRBV6-5	TRBJ2-3	CASSYEAGAGLDTQYF
-	TRBV30	TRBJ1-2	CAWSLKSGRGNYGYTF
-	TRBV30	TRBJ2-7	CAWSGDHVGAEQYF
many	TRBV28	TRBJ2-1	CASSSRGYEQFF
-	TRBV4-1	TRBJ2-3	CASSPGRGNTQYF
-	TRBV29-1	TRBJ1-2	CSAGDRGYGYTF
once	TRBV6-5	TRBJ1-2	CASSLQGHGYTF
-	TRBV28	TRBJ1-1	CAIYRDTNTEAFF
-	TRBV5-6	TRBJ2-5	CASSSLRRRAGATETQYF
-	TRBV5-1	TRBJ2-5	CASTFRAYQETQYF
few	TRBV7-2	TRBJ1-1	CASSPQGLNTEAFF
-	TRBV4-3	TRBJ1-1	CASSQEGREAFF
few	TRBV6-6	TRBJ2-3	CASRGGPDTQYF
-	TRBV7-9	TRBJ2-7	CASSLDRGRSEQYF
-	TRBV11-2	TRBJ2-7	CASSSPGTSGSYEQYF
-	TRBV7-6	TRBJ2-7	CASSLVGQGNSYEQYF
-	TRBV15	TRBJ2-7	CATSMLAGEGEQYF
-	TRBV25-1	TRBJ1-1	CASSTIGTGEAFF
-	TRBV19	TRBJ2-7	CASSTNWRGTGGQYF